This T cell receptor beta chain was documented in a study of graft-versus-host responses after intestinal transplantation. General study points: Some patients had graft-donor T cell macrochimerism. In their allografts, the ratios of graft-versus-host to host-versus-graft T cell clones were high. GvH clones detected in recipient marrow included some appearing first in ileum or blood.

For this clone: Its antigen remains unknown.

Profiling relied on immunoSEQ multiplex PCR, and the TCRdb table lists in-frame clones only, not all of them. The sample lists 10,000 to 15,000 clones, approximately 88% seen once, with about 8.6% in the top ten. The input for sequencing was PBMCs, taken around 290 days after intestinal transplant. The sequence was collected from a human patient who received an intestinal transplant, so some T cells may come from the graft donor.

The chain's CDR3 is CASSLVGLSLYEQYF. CDR3 nucleotide sequence: TGTGCCAGCAGCCTCGTGGGACTTAGTCTCTACGAGCAGTACTTC. V usage is TRBV7-3 and J usage is TRBJ2-5, with D possibly TRBD2 on 6 matching bases. The J call may be incorrect, as the DNA end agrees better with TRBJ2-7. The germline CDR1 and CDR2 sequences are SGHTA and FQGTGA. The CDR3 loop spans 15 amino acids.